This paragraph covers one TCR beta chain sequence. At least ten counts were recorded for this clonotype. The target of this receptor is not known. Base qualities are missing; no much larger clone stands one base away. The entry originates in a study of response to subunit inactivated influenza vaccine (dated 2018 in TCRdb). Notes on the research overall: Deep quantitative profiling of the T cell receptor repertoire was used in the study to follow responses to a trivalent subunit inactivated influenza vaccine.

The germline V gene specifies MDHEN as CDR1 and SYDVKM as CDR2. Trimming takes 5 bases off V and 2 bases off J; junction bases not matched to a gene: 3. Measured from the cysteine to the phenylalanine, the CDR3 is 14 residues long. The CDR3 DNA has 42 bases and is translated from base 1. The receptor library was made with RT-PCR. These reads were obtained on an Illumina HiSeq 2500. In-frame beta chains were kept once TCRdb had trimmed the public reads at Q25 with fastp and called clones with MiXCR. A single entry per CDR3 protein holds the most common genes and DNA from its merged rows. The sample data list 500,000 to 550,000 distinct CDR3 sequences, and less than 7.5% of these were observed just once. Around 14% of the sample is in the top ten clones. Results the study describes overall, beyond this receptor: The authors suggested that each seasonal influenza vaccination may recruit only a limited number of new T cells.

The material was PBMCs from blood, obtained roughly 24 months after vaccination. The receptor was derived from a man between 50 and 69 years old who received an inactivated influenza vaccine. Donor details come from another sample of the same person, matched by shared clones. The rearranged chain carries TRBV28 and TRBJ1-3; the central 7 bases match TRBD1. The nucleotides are TGTGCCAGCAGTCCGGGGACAGCTGGAAACACCATATATTTT. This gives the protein CASSPGTAGNTIYF. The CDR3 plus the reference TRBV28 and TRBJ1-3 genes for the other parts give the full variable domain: DVKVTQSSRYLVKRTGEKVFLECVQDMDHENMFWYRQDPGLGLRLIYFSYDVKMKEKGDIPEGYSVSREKKERFSLILESASTNQTSMYLCASSPGTAGNTIYFGEGSWLTVV.